This T cell receptor beta chain was retrieved from a study of cytomegalovirus exposure and HLA in healthy donors. Study background: Counted in an early data release were about 86 million unique TCRs from HLA-typed donors. Study findings and constraints: Later analysis reportedly placed an Asian-associated ancestry cluster below the approximately 680-donor mean in N-insertions. Most TCR beta V segments were productive about 87% or about 30% of the time in an earlier analysis.

PCR employed 60 Vbeta and 13 Jbeta primers. Repertoires were generated with immunoSEQ multiplex PCR, while TCRdb's copy carries only in-frame clones and drops some. Of approximately 110,000 clones listed, roughly 70% are singletons. V was clipped by 5 bases and J by 2 bases, with 9 bases between them. The germline CDR1 and CDR2 sequences are SGHAT and FQNNGV. This CDR3 has 13 amino acids. In regard to this clone: Its specificity is unknown.

The genes are TRBV11-2 and TRBJ1-2; D perhaps matches TRBD1 (5 bases). The source is a woman in her 30s in good health and CMV-seronegative. The sequencing sample was made of PBMCs. The CDR3 protein is CASSPRQNYGYTF. The CDR3 DNA sequence: TGTGCCAGCAGCCCTCGACAGAACTATGGCTACACCTTC.